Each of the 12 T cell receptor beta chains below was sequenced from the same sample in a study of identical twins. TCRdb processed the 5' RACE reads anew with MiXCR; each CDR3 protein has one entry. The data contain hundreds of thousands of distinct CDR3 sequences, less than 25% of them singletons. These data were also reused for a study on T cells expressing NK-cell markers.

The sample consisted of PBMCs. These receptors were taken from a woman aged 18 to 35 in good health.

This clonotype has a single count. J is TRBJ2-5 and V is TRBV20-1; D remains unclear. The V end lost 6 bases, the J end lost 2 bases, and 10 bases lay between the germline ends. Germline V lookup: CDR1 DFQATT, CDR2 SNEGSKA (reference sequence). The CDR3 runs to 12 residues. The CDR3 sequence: CSAPLGQETQYF. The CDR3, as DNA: TGCAGTGCCCCCTTGGGTCAAGAGACCCAGTACTTC.

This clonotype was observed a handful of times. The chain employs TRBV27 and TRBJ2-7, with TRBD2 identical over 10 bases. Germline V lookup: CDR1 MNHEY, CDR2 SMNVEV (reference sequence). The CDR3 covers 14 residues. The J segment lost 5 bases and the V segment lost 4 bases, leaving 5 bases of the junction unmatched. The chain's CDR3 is CASSSRTSGNEQYF. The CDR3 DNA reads TGTGCCAGCAGTTCTAGGACTAGCGGTAACGAGCAGTACTTC.

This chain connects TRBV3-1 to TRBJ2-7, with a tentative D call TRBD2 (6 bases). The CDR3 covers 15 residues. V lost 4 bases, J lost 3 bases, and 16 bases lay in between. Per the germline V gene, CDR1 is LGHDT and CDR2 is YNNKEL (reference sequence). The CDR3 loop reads CASSRGTAVVYEQYF. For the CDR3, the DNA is TGTGCCAGCAGCCGCGGGACTGCTGTTGTCTACGAGCAGTACTTC.

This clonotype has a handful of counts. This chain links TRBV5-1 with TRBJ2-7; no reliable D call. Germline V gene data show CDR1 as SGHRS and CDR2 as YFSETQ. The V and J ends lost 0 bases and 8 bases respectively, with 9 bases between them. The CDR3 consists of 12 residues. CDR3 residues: CASSLVTGQQYF. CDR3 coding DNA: TGCGCCAGCAGCTTGGTGACTGGACAGCAGTACTTC.

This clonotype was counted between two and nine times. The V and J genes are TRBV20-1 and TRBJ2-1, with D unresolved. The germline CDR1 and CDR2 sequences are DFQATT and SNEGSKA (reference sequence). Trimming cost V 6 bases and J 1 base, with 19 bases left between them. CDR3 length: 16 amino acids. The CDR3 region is CSAHAHSSRSYNEQFF. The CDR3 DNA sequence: TGCAGTGCCCACGCGCACTCTAGTAGATCCTACAATGAGCAGTTCTTC.

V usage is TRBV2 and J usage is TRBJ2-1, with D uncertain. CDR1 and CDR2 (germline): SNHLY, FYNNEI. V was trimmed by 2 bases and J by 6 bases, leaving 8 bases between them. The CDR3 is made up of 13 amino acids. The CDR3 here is CASSEFVPNEQFF. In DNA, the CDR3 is TGTGCCAGCAGTGAATTTGTCCCCAATGAGCAGTTCTTC. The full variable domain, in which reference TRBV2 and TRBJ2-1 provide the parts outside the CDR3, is EPEVTQTPSHQVTQMGQEVILRCVPISNHLYFYWYRQILGQKVEFLVSFYNNEISEKSEIFDDQFSVERPDGSNFTLKIRSTKLEDSAMYFCASSEFVPNEQFFGPGTRLTVL.

CDR3 residues: CASSYGTSRKTQYF. The CDR3 DNA sequence: TGTGCCAGCAGTTATGGGACTAGCAGGAAGACCCAGTACTTC. The V gene is TRBV6-7, the J gene TRBJ2-5, with 9 bases matching TRBD2. Being an ORF, TRBV6-7 has a function that is uncertain. The CDR3 totals 14 residues. V lost 3 bases and J lost 6; bases outside the gene matches: 5.

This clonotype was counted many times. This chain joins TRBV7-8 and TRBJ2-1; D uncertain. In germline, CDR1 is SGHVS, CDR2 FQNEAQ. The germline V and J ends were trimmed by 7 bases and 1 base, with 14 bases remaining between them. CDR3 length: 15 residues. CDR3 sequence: CASTVSFDSYNEQFF. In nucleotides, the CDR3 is TGTGCCAGCACCGTATCATTCGATTCCTACAATGAGCAGTTCTTC.

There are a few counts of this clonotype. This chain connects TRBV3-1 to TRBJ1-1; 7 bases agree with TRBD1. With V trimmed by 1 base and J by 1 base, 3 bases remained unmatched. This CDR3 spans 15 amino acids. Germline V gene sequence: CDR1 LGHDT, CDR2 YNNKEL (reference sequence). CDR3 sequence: CASSQVGGANTEAFF. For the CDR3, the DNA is TGTGCCAGCAGCCAAGTAGGGGGCGCGAACACTGAAGCTTTCTTT.

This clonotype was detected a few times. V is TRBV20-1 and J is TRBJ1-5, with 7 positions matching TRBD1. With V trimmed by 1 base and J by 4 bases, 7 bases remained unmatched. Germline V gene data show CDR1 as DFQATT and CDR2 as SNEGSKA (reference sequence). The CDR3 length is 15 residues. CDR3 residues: CSARAKTGRNQPQHF. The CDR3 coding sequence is TGCAGTGCTAGAGCCAAGACAGGGAGAAATCAGCCCCAGCATTTT.

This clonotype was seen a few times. The CDR3 region is CASSVARGVSTDTQYF. In DNA form, the CDR3 reads TGTGCCAGCAGCGTAGCTCGGGGGGTTAGCACAGATACGCAGTATTTT. The V call is TRBV9, the J call TRBJ2-3; the match to TRBD2 covers 7 bases. Germline V gene lookup returns CDR1 SGDLS and CDR2 YYNGEE. The CDR3 is 16 residues long. Trimming took 0 bases from V and 0 from J; bases not matched to a gene: 4.

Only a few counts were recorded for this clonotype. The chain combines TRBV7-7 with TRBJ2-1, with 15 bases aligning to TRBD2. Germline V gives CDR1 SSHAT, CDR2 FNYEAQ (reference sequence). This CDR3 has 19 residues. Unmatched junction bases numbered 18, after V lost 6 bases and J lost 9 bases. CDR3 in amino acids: CASSSTPGTSGRIYGEQFF. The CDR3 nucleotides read TGTGCCAGCAGTTCAACGCCCGGGACTAGCGGGAGGATTTACGGTGAGCAGTTCTTC. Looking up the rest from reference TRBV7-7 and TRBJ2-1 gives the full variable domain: GAGVSQSPRYKVTKRGQDVTLRCDPISSHATLYWYQQALGQGPEFLTYFNYEAQPDKSGLPSDRFSAERPEGSISTLTIQRTEQRDSAMYRCASSSTPGTSGRIYGEQFFGPGTRLTVL.